This passage covers 30 T cell receptor beta chains from one sample sequenced in a study of blood T cell repertoires in COVID-19. Method: immunoSEQ multiplex PCR; TCRdb's copy keeps in-frame clones and lacks some. The sample lists some 78,000 clones, 90% occurring once. Sequences were obtained from peripheral blood. Source of these receptors: a woman of 80 years or more with active or convalescent COVID-19.

The chain has TRBV5-1 and TRBJ2-1; 8 nucleotides agree with TRBD2. The germline V gene encodes CDR1 SGHRS and CDR2 YFSETQ. The CDR3 runs to 14 residues. J gave up 15 bases and V 0 bases, and 11 bases lay outside the gene matches. The CDR3 DNA is TGCGCCAGCAGCTTGGCCCAGTCTAGCGGGTTTCGGTTCTTC. Translating it yields CASSLAQSSGFRFF.

The rearrangement uses TRBV27 and TRBJ1-6, with D possibly TRBD1 on 6 matching bases. There are 15 residues in the CDR3. Per the germline V gene, CDR1 is MNHEY and CDR2 is SMNVEV (reference sequence). V was cut by 5 bases and J by 8 bases, with 16 bases left in between. The CDR3 protein is CASSLEQGYDSPLHF. The DNA of the CDR3 is TGTGCCAGCAGTCTGGAACAGGGTTATGATTCACCCCTCCACTTT.

The chain joins TRBV5-1 to TRBJ2-3, with 8 bases aligning to TRBD1. CDR1 is SGHRS and CDR2 is YFSETQ in the germline V gene. The V gene end was trimmed by 0 bases and the J gene end by 6 bases; junction bases not matched to a gene: 6. The CDR3 is 15 amino acids. As DNA, the CDR3 is TGCGCCAGCAGCTTGGGGCAGGGGGCTTCGGATACGCAGTATTTT. This sequence encodes CASSLGQGASDTQYF. Using reference TRBV5-1 and TRBJ2-3 for the parts outside the CDR3, the full variable domain is KAGVTQTPRYLIKTRGQQVTLSCSPISGHRSVSWYQQTPGQGLQFLFEYFSETQRNKGNFPGRFSGRQFSNSRSEMNVSTLELGDSALYLCASSLGQGASDTQYFGPGTRLTVL.

The chain links TRBV7-9 to TRBJ2-5; a possible D gene is TRBD2 (5 bases). V shed 1 base and J shed 3 bases, with 15 bases lying between them. Germline CDR1 and CDR2: SEHNR and FQNEAQ (reference sequence). The CDR3 spans 16 residues. Here the CDR3 DNA reads TGTGCCAGCAGCTTAGTCCAGTCCCGGAGGAAAGAGACCCAGTACTTC. As protein: CASSLVQSRRKETQYF.

This chain links TRBV7-8 with TRBJ2-1; 9 bases align to TRBD1. The CDR3 sequence is 13 residues long. Trimming took 5 bases from V and 9 from J; bases not matched to a gene: 5. CDR1 is SGHVS, CDR2 FQNEAQ, per germline. The CDR3 DNA is TGTGCCAGCAGCCTTTCGGACAGGGGTGAGCAGTTCTTC. Residues: CASSLSDRGEQFF.

The chain couples TRBV4-3 to TRBJ1-5; the D gene is possibly TRBD1 (6 bases). V lost 4 bases, J lost 1 base, and 11 bases lay in between. The CDR3 sequence is 15 residues long. CDR1 and CDR2 from the germline V gene are LGHNA and YSLEER. The CDR3 DNA is TGCGCCAGCAGCCTCCATAGGGGGAGCAATCAGCCCCAGCATTTT. Amino acids: CASSLHRGSNQPQHF.

V and J are TRBV30 and TRBJ1-2, with D possibly being TRBD1 (5 bases). CDR1 and CDR2 (germline): GTSNPN, SVGIG (reference sequence). The CDR3 consists of 10 residues. V was shortened by 6 bases and J by 5 bases, with 7 bases between the two germline ends. This CDR3 reads CACQGYGYTF. In nucleotides, the CDR3 is TGTGCCTGCCAGGGATATGGCTACACCTTC.

CDR3 in DNA: TGTGCCAGCAGCAATCGTAGACATAGCAATCAGCCCCAGCATTTT. It yields the protein CASSNRRHSNQPQHF. This chain joins TRBV21-1 and TRBJ1-5; no check of the table's D call, TRBD1, against the DNA was made. TRBV21-1 is tagged as a pseudogene. This CDR3 is built from 15 residues.

CDR3 sequence (DNA): TGTGCCAGCAGTCCGAGACAGGGGAATCAGCCCCAGCATTTT. This sequence encodes CASSPRQGNQPQHF. This rearrangement joins TRBV28 to TRBJ1-5; 8 positions match TRBD1. J gave up 4 bases and V 5 bases, and 4 bases lay outside the gene matches. The CDR3 has 14 amino acids. Germline V gives CDR1 MDHEN, CDR2 SYDVKM.

The V gene is TRBV28, the J gene TRBJ1-1, with a weak D call TRBD1 (5 bases). Trimming took off 3 bases at V and 3 bases at J, with 5 bases between the two ends. The V gene's germline CDR1 is MDHEN and CDR2 SYDVKM. The CDR3 runs 12 residues. The CDR3 sequence: CASSLGHTEAFF. The CDR3 coding sequence is TGTGCCAGCAGTTTGGGGCACACTGAAGCTTTCTTT.

This chain uses TRBV28 with TRBJ2-7; a weak D match, TRBD2 (6 bases). The CDR3 contains 14 residues. Per the germline V gene, CDR1 is MDHEN and CDR2 is SYDVKM. Trimming cost V 2 bases and J 2 bases, with 10 bases left between them. CDR3 residues: CASSLTGEPYEQYF. CDR3 DNA: TGTGCCAGCAGTTTAACGGGAGAGCCCTACGAGCAGTACTTC.

This clone was recorded only once. The CDR3 here is CASGQAVANEKLFF. The CDR3 DNA is TGTGCCAGCGGACAGGCGGTGGCTAATGAAAAACTGTTTTTT. The J gene is TRBJ1-4, the V gene TRBV2, with 7 bases fitting TRBD1. Per germline, CDR1 SNHLY and CDR2 FYNNEI. J was trimmed by 3 bases and V by 8 bases; bases with no gene match: 6. The CDR3 consists of 14 residues.

V and J are TRBV29-1 and TRBJ1-2; weak D call: TRBD1 (5 bases). Germline-derived CDR1 and CDR2 are SQVTM and ANQGSEA. V lost 6 bases and J lost 4, with 9 bases in between. CDR3 length equals 11 residues. The CDR3 region has the DNA TGCAGCGTGGTCGACAGCTATGGCTACACCTTC. Its protein product is CSVVDSYGYTF.

This chain connects TRBV29-1 to TRBJ1-4; 7 bases agree with TRBD1. Germline CDR1 and CDR2: SQVTM and ANQGSEA. Unmatched junction bases numbered 8, after V lost 7 bases and J lost 0 bases. The CDR3 consists of 15 residues. The DNA for the CDR3 is TGCAGCGCCAGGACAGGCCTTGCAACTAATGAAAAACTGTTTTTT. Amino acid sequence: CSARTGLATNEKLFF.

The chain recombines TRBV9 with TRBJ2-5, with TRBD1 matching over 10 bases. The germline V gene encodes CDR1 SGDLS and CDR2 YYNGEE. Trimming at V came to 3 bases and at J to 4 bases, leaving 9 bases not matched to a gene. The CDR3 runs to 16 residues. CDR3 coding DNA: TGTGCCAGCAGCGCGGCGGGACAGGGGTTTTTAGAGACCCAGTACTTC. It is translated as CASSAAGQGFLETQYF.

The V gene is TRBV25-1, the J gene TRBJ1-5, with 10 positions matching TRBD1. CDR1 is MGHDK, CDR2 SYGVNS, per germline. This CDR3 spans 18 amino acids. V trimming: 4 bases; J trimming: 7 bases; junction bases outside the gene matches: 16. CDR3 region: CASSAGWTLTGGRQPQHF. In nucleotides, the CDR3 is TGTGCCAGCAGTGCTGGGTGGACCTTGACAGGGGGCCGACAGCCCCAGCATTTT. The whole variable domain, filled in from reference TRBV25-1 and TRBJ1-5, reads EADIYQTPRYLVIGTGKKITLECSQTMGHDKMYWYQQDPGMELHLIHYSYGVNSTEKGDLSSESTVSRIRTEHFPLTLESARPSHTSQYLCASSAGWTLTGGRQPQHFGDGTRLSIL.

The chain carries TRBV6-6 and TRBJ2-1, with 10 bases that match TRBD1. The trim removed 6 bases at V and 7 bases at J, leaving 9 bases unmatched. CDR1 is MNHNY and CDR2 is SVGAGI in the germline V gene (reference sequence). CDR3 length: 15 amino acids. CDR3 sequence: CASRPDRGRGNEQFF. CDR3 nucleotides: TGTGCCAGCAGACCCGACAGGGGGCGCGGAAATGAGCAGTTCTTC.

V and J are TRBV27 and TRBJ2-2, with 11 nucleotides matching TRBD2. The CDR3 has 16 amino acids. The germline V gene has CDR1 MNHEY and CDR2 SMNVEV (reference sequence). J lost 0 bases, V lost 3 bases, and 0 bases had no gene match. In nucleotides, the CDR3 is TGTGCCAGCAGTTTGGGACTAGCGGCGAACACCGGGGAGCTGTTTTTT. Translated: CASSLGLAANTGELFF.

The CDR3 reads CASSLTRSPVGGNTIYF. The CDR3 DNA reads as TGTGCCAGCAGCTTAACCCGCTCTCCAGTTGGTGGAAACACCATATATTTT. The rearrangement uses TRBV7-2 and TRBJ1-3; D ambiguous. Germline V CDR1 and CDR2: SGHTA, FQGNSA. This CDR3 spans 17 amino acids. V was cut by 2 bases and J by 3 bases, with 17 bases left in between.

This clone was detected once. The V and J genes are TRBV27 and TRBJ2-2; possibly TRBD2 for D (6 bases). Germline V gene sequence: CDR1 MNHEY, CDR2 SMNVEV (reference sequence). Trimming removed 4 bases at V and 5 bases at J, with 11 bases between. The CDR3 extends over 14 amino acids. The CDR3 DNA sequence: TGTGCCAGCAGTTCTCCAGGGAGGACCGGGGAGCTGTTTTTT. This codes for CASSSPGRTGELFF.

This chain uses TRBV18 with TRBJ1-5, with D hard to call. This CDR3 is built from 13 residues. V was clipped by 4 bases and J by 3 bases, with 7 bases between them. Germline loops: CDR1 KGHSH, CDR2 LQKENI. The CDR3 DNA sequence: TGTGCCAGCTCACGAGGAAACAATCAGCCCCAGCATTTT. Protein product: CASSRGNNQPQHF.

This chain connects TRBV5-1 to TRBJ2-7; D is possibly TRBD2 (6 bases). The CDR3 length is 14 residues. Germline CDR1 SGHRS, CDR2 YFSETQ. V lost 4 bases and J lost 0, with 11 bases in between. The CDR3 nucleotides are TGCGCCAGCAGCGCTGCTAGCGTCTCCTACGAGCAGTACTTC. Its translation: CASSAASVSYEQYF.

The chain recombines TRBV5-1 with TRBJ2-1, with 8 nucleotides matching TRBD2. V lost 4 bases to trimming and J lost 2 bases; unmatched junction nucleotides: 5. Germline V gene data show CDR1 as SGHRS and CDR2 as YFSETQ. The CDR3 is 15 amino acids. DNA for the CDR3: TGCGCCAGCAGCCCAAGCGGGGGAACCTACAATGAGCAGTTCTTC. Protein product: CASSPSGGTYNEQFF. Full variable domain (rest looked up from reference TRBV5-1 and TRBJ2-1): KAGVTQTPRYLIKTRGQQVTLSCSPISGHRSVSWYQQTPGQGLQFLFEYFSETQRNKGNFPGRFSGRQFSNSRSEMNVSTLELGDSALYLCASSPSGGTYNEQFFGPGTRLTVL.

This clone showed up just once. This chain connects TRBV7-2 to TRBJ1-5; TRBD1 matches at 8 bases. V trimming: 4 bases; J trimming: 7 bases; junction bases outside the gene matches: 6. The germline V gene encodes CDR1 SGHTA and CDR2 FQGNSA. This CDR3 contains 14 residues. CDR3 sequence: CASSSDRVRQPQHF. The CDR3 nucleotides are TGTGCCAGCAGCTCGGACAGGGTGAGACAGCCCCAGCATTTT.

The chain carries TRBV9 and TRBJ2-3; 8 bases agree with TRBD2. This CDR3 is built from 16 residues. V lost 0 bases, J lost 1 base, and 4 bases stayed unmatched. Germline CDR1 is SGDLS and CDR2 is YYNGEE. The CDR3 DNA reads TGTGCCAGCAGCGTAGGGGCTAGCGGGCGCACAGATACGCAGTATTTT. Translating it yields CASSVGASGRTDTQYF.

The chain has TRBV6-5 and TRBJ1-4, with D perhaps matching TRBD1 (6 bases). V lost 6 bases to trimming and J lost 3 bases, with 14 bases between them. CDR3 length: 15 residues. The germline V gene has CDR1 MNHEY and CDR2 SVGAGI. Here the CDR3 DNA reads TGTGCCAGCAGACAATTCACAGGGCCTAATGAAAAACTGTTTTTT. Translated, it gives CASRQFTGPNEKLFF.

V is TRBV6-1 and J is TRBJ2-3, with 7 bases identical to TRBD2. After removal of 2 bases from V and 2 bases from J, the junction contained 1 base not matched to a gene. CDR1 and CDR2 from the germline V gene are MNHNS and SASEGT. This CDR3 region has 14 residues. In DNA form, the CDR3 reads TGTGCCAGCAGTGAACTAGCGGACACAGATACGCAGTATTTT. This encodes CASSELADTDTQYF.

This chain joins TRBV15 and TRBJ1-1, with D uncertain. The germline CDR1 and CDR2 sequences are LNHNV and YYDKDF (reference sequence). The CDR3 sequence is 13 residues long. The germline V and J ends were trimmed by 8 bases and 8 bases, with 18 bases remaining between them. Written as DNA, the CDR3 is TGTGCCACCGCACTACAAATTCGCTCCGAAGCTTTCTTT. Residues: CATALQIRSEAFF.

The chain links TRBV25-1 to TRBJ1-2; a weak D match, TRBD1 (6 bases). CDR3 size: 15 residues. Germline values: CDR1 MGHDK, CDR2 SYGVNS. V shed 3 bases and J shed 6 bases, with 17 bases lying between them. This CDR3 is CASSDLGDKGHGYTF. The CDR3 DNA reads TGTGCCAGCAGTGATTTAGGGGACAAAGGGCATGGCTACACCTTC.

The chain combines TRBV4-2 with TRBJ2-5, with 7 bases fitting TRBD2. The trim removed 0 bases at V and 7 bases at J, leaving 5 bases unmatched. CDR1 and CDR2 (germline): LGHNA, YNFKEQ. The CDR3 has 14 residues. The CDR3 region is CASSQDRAGRTQYF. CDR3 DNA sequence: TGTGCCAGCAGCCAAGATCGAGCGGGAAGGACCCAGTACTTC.